The TCR beta chain described here comes from a study of blood T cell repertoires in COVID-19 (dated by TCRdb to about 2020). Context from the whole study: Samples covering the acute and convalescent phases of COVID-19 were provided by collaborators in the United States, Italy and Spain. The material from the prospective study consisted of cDNA or gDNA derived from T cells, B-cell-depleted T cells, or PBMCs. Subjects who had been exposed to COVID-19, were actively infected with it, or had recovered from it provided the deeply sampled blood TCRbeta repertoires that made up the dataset. The repertoires were released in a freely available public database meant as a resource for research on the immune response to SARS-CoV-2. Samples were obtained from the ongoing ImmuneRACE study (first 160 participants) and from over 1,000 subjects provided by 6 global collaborators. Sample metadata almost always included a de-identified subject ID, COVID-19 status, age in years and sex. Where available, HLA class I and class II types were obtained from metadata supplied by the sample provider rather than from assay-based typing. Overall study results and their limits: Clinical and demographic metadata were provided uncurated, with the amount varying by source and participant.

CDR1 and CDR2 (LNHDA, SQIVND) derive from the germline V gene (reference sequence). The CDR3 contains 11 residues, cysteine and phenylalanine counted. This entry keeps only the CDR3 DNA: 33 bases, framed from base 1. Whole blood was collected in K2EDTA tubes by collaborating institutions according to the institutions' own protocols. For TCRbeta analysis, collaborators shipped samples as frozen whole blood, isolated PBMCs, or DNA extracted from either of those sample types. On this clone: Its antigen remains unidentified. Relative to the germline gene, one junction end is altered; a read error may explain this.

TCRbeta CDR3 regions were amplified from genomic DNA by means of the immunoSEQ Assay, a bias-controlled multiplex PCR. The original methods were these. The number of nucleated cells in each sample was estimated from the amplification of reference gene primers within the assay. Sequence reads were collapsed and filtered to measure the absolute abundance of every unique TCRbeta CDR3 rearrangement. For each sample, productive Simpson clonality was calculated as the square root of Simpson's diversity index across productive rearrangements. TCRdb obtained this table from immuneACCESS and retained in-frame rearrangements with V and J assigned. These tables miss some clones; where compared with another copy, unresolved V genes account for less than half of the shortfall, and the remainder is unexplained. The DNA gave D and trimming, while V, J and clone size come from that table. Across this sample there are roughly 62,000 clones, with roughly 92% seen only once. Of the sample, approximately 6% is held by the ten largest clones.

The source is a human donor in a cohort sampled during active COVID-19. This chain joins TRBV19 to TRBJ2-7; there is no confident call for the D gene. The material sequenced was peripheral blood. The DNA sequence is TGTGCCAGTAGTATAGCGGGTCGGCTATTTTTC. It translates as CASSIAGRLFF.